These 20 T cell receptor beta chains came from one sample sequenced in a study of blood T cell repertoires in COVID-19. Here immunoSEQ multiplex PCR was the method, and the copy in TCRdb shows in-frame clones only, minus some. This table has over 50,000 clones, approximately 82% appearing once. The material sequenced was peripheral blood. The source of these receptors is a human donor in a cohort sampled during active COVID-19.

This sequence joins TRBV9 and TRBJ2-1, with D possibly matching TRBD2 (5 bases). This CDR3 contains 12 residues. CDR1 and CDR2 from the germline V gene are SGDLS and YYNGEE. Between the trimmed V and J ends, which lost 7 bases and 8 bases, there was a span of 13 bases. The CDR3 nucleotides are TGTGCCAGCCGCTCTGAGAGGGATGAGCAGTTCTTC. Amino acids: CASRSERDEQFF. Full variable domain (outside the CDR3, taken from reference TRBV9 and TRBJ2-1): DSGVTQTPKHLITATGQRVTLRCSPRSGDLSVYWYQQSLDQGLQFLIQYYNGEERAKGNILERFSAQQFPDLHSELNLSSLELGDSALYFCASRSERDEQFFGPGTRLTVL.

CDR3 in DNA: TGCGCCAGCAGCCAAGGGGGAGGGTCTAACTATGGCTACACCTTC. It yields the protein CASSQGGGSNYGYTF. The chain is built from TRBV4-3 and TRBJ1-2; D is uncertain. The CDR3 extends over 15 amino acids. The V and J ends lost 1 base and 0 bases respectively, with 9 bases between them. Germline V gene sequence: CDR1 LGHNA, CDR2 YSLEER.

The chain joins TRBV24-1 to TRBJ2-1, with 8 positions matching TRBD1. The CDR3 length is 15 residues. The V and J ends lost 6 bases and 2 bases, in that order; junction bases with no gene match: 5. The germline CDR1 and CDR2 sequences are KGHDR and SFDVKD. CDR3 region: CATSPGDRPYNEQFF. As DNA, the CDR3 is TGTGCCACCAGTCCCGGGGACAGGCCCTACAATGAGCAGTTCTTC.

The chain carries TRBV6-5 and TRBJ1-1; no firm D call. Trimming removed 6 bases at V and 7 bases at J, with 9 bases between. In germline, CDR1 is MNHEY, CDR2 SVGAGI. CDR3 length: 11 amino acids. DNA of the CDR3: TGTGCCAGCAGCCGTTACAATGAAGCTTTCTTT. Its translation is CASSRYNEAFF.

The chain carries TRBV30 and TRBJ2-1; the match to TRBD1 covers 8 bases. Looked up from germline, CDR1 is GTSNPN and CDR2 is SVGIG (reference sequence). The CDR3 contains 14 residues. J gave up 6 bases and V 0 bases, and 4 bases lay outside the gene matches. CDR3 sequence: CAWSVTRGRNEQFF. CDR3 in DNA: TGTGCCTGGAGTGTCACCAGGGGGCGCAATGAGCAGTTCTTC.

This chain links TRBV6-2 or TRBV6-3 with TRBJ1-1; the D gene is possibly TRBD1 (5 bases). V was cut by 2 bases and J by 5 bases, with 15 bases left in between. CDR3 length: 15 residues. In germline, CDR1 is MNHEY, CDR2 SVGEGT. CDR3 sequence: CASSYKGGARTEAFF. The CDR3 DNA sequence: TGTGCCAGCAGTTACAAGGGAGGGGCGAGGACTGAAGCTTTCTTT.

The CDR3: CASSTRQFSYEQYF. CDR3 nucleotide sequence: TGTGCCAGCAGCACACGACAGTTCTCCTACGAGCAGTACTTC. The rearrangement links TRBV7-8 to TRBJ2-7; TRBD1 might be the D (5 bases). Germline values: CDR1 SGHVS, CDR2 FQNEAQ. Trimming took off 5 bases at V and 0 bases at J, with 11 bases between the two ends. CDR3 length equals 14 residues.

J is TRBJ2-3 and V is TRBV11-3, with 11 positions matching TRBD2. This CDR3 is 16 amino acids long. V lost 2 bases, J lost 0 bases, and 1 base stayed unmatched. Germline CDR1 is SGHNT and CDR2 is YENEEA. The CDR3 region has the DNA TGTGCCAGCAGCTTACTAGCGGGGGGAAGCACAGATACGCAGTATTTT. Its translation: CASSLLAGGSTDTQYF.

This rearrangement joins TRBV19 to TRBJ2-3; TRBD1 might be the D (7 bases). Germline values: CDR1 LNHDA, CDR2 SQIVND (reference sequence). The CDR3 loop spans 15 amino acids. Between the trimmed V and J ends, which lost 8 bases and 5 bases, there was a span of 20 bases. CDR3 in DNA: TGTGCCAGTCTCCCCCGGGGCAGGGGGGTAGATACGCAGTATTTT. It specifies CASLPRGRGVDTQYF. The whole variable domain, remainder taken from reference TRBV19 and TRBJ2-3, is DGGITQSPKYLFRKEGQNVTLSCEQNLNHDAMYWYRQDPGQGLRLIYYSQIVNDFQKGDIAEGYSVSREKKESFPLTVTSAQKNPTAFYLCASLPRGRGVDTQYFGPGTRLTVL.

The chain couples TRBV5-6 to TRBJ2-7; 7 bases are a match to TRBD2. Looked up from germline, CDR1 is SGHDT and CDR2 is YYEEEE. After removal of 8 bases from V and 7 bases from J, the junction contained 9 bases not matched to a gene. This CDR3 is built from 12 residues. The CDR3 nucleotides are TGTGCCAGTGGGACTACCGGGGGAGAGCAGTACTTC. This sequence encodes CASGTTGGEQYF.

This chain connects TRBV7-2 to TRBJ2-2; 8 bases match TRBD2. There are 16 residues in the CDR3. The V gene's germline CDR1 is SGHTA and CDR2 FQGNSA. J gave up 5 bases and V 4 bases, and 9 bases lay outside the gene matches. The CDR3 is CASSSYGGVLTGELFF. The DNA of the CDR3 is TGTGCCAGCAGCTCCTACGGGGGGGTCCTGACCGGGGAGCTGTTTTTT.

The genes are TRBV6-5 and TRBJ2-2; D might be TRBD2 (7 bases). Looked up from germline, CDR1 is MNHEY and CDR2 is SVGAGI. The CDR3 sequence is 15 residues long. V lost 7 bases and J 6 bases, leaving 18 bases between the germline ends. The CDR3, as DNA: TGTGCCAGCACCCCTCTACGGGGGGCGGCCGGGGAGCTGTTTTTT. The encoded protein is CASTPLRGAAGELFF.

This chain links TRBV2 with TRBJ1-5; D is possibly TRBD1 (6 bases). The CDR3 has 16 amino acids. V was shortened by 8 bases and J by 2 bases, with 19 bases between the two germline ends. Germline V gene lookup returns CDR1 SNHLY and CDR2 FYNNEI. In DNA form, the CDR3 reads TGTGCCAGCTCAGAACTGGGTGCAGGGGGCAATCAGCCCCAGCATTTT. Protein sequence: CASSELGAGGNQPQHF.

The chain couples TRBV5-8 to TRBJ2-7; TRBD2 matches at 12 bases. The V and J ends lost 5 bases and 3 bases, in that order; junction bases with no gene match: 3. CDR1 SGHTS and CDR2 YDEGEE come from the germline V gene. This CDR3 contains 14 residues. The CDR3 loop reads CASRTSGGRYEQYF. The CDR3 DNA sequence: TGTGCCAGCAGGACTAGCGGGGGCCGCTACGAGCAGTACTTC.

This chain joins TRBV29-1 and TRBJ2-5; unclear D gene. Trimming cost V 4 bases and J 5 bases, with 11 bases left between them. Germline lookup yields CDR1 SQVTM and CDR2 ANQGSEA. This CDR3 has 12 amino acids. The CDR3: CSVGSRYETQYF. The CDR3, as DNA: TGCAGCGTTGGTTCCAGGTACGAGACCCAGTACTTC.

This clone occurred a few times. This rearrangement joins TRBV2 to TRBJ2-7, with 9 bases matching TRBD1. Germline V gene data show CDR1 as SNHLY and CDR2 as FYNNEI. The CDR3 runs 19 residues. Trimming took 6 bases from V and 3 from J; bases not matched to a gene: 21. The CDR3 bases are TGTGCCAGCAGGGCCGGGACAGGGTTTGGTGGCCGAGGGGACTACGAGCAGTACTTC. Translated, it gives CASRAGTGFGGRGDYEQYF.

The chain uses TRBV6-6 and TRBJ2-7, with 7 bases aligning to TRBD2. Germline CDR1 and CDR2: MNHNY and SVGAGI (reference sequence). V gave up 8 bases and J gave up 1 base; unmatched junction bases: 2. The CDR3 sequence is 12 residues long. CDR3 coding DNA: TGTGCCAGCGGGGGGGTATCCTACGAGCAGTACTTC. This encodes CASGGVSYEQYF.

This clone was counted a single time. This chain uses TRBV29-1 with TRBJ1-2, with D possibly TRBD1 on 5 matching bases. V was cut by 7 bases and J by 3 bases, with 12 bases left in between. Germline lookup yields CDR1 SQVTM and CDR2 ANQGSEA. CDR3 length: 12 amino acids. The chain's CDR3 is CSASGGYYGYTF. CDR3 bases: TGCAGCGCCTCGGGGGGGTACTATGGCTACACCTTC.

V is TRBV11-1 and J is TRBJ1-1; the D gene is possibly TRBD1 (6 bases). V lost 5 bases, J lost 7 bases, and 20 bases lay in between. Germline CDR1 is SGHAT and CDR2 is FQDESV (reference sequence). CDR3 length: 15 residues. This chain's CDR3 is CASSGWGPGQLEAFF. The CDR3, as DNA: TGTGCCAGCAGCGGGTGGGGCCCGGGACAACTTGAAGCTTTCTTT. The variable domain in full, completed from reference TRBV11-1 and TRBJ1-1, reads EAEVAQSPRYKITEKSQAVAFWCDPISGHATLYWYRQILGQGPELLVQFQDESVVDDSQLPKDRFSAERLKGVDSTLKIQPAELGDSAMYLCASSGWGPGQLEAFFGQGTRLTVV.

This clone was picked up one time. The rearrangement joins TRBV6-5 to TRBJ2-7; D is perhaps TRBD2 (6 bases). Germline lookup yields CDR1 MNHEY and CDR2 SVGAGI. The CDR3 spans 13 residues. Trimming took off 8 bases at V and 3 bases at J, with 14 bases between the two ends. The CDR3 DNA reads as TGTGCCAGCGTGTGGGACTCTCTCTACGAGCAGTACTTC. Protein sequence: CASVWDSLYEQYF.